This entry lists 18 T cell receptor beta chains sequenced from one sample in a study of cytomegalovirus exposure and HLA in healthy donors. The study ran its PCR with 60 Vbeta and 13 Jbeta primers. Some clones are missing from TCRdb's copy, which holds only in-frame ones; the method was immunoSEQ multiplex PCR. The table includes roughly 280,000 clones, 72% detected once. The specimen was PBMCs. Receptor source: a female donor in good health and CMV-seronegative.

The gene calls are TRBV15 and TRBJ2-5, with D possibly TRBD1 on 5 matching bases. The CDR3 runs to 14 residues. Germline V gives CDR1 LNHNV, CDR2 YYDKDF (reference sequence). The V and J ends lost 0 bases and 4 bases respectively, with 9 bases between them. CDR3 coding DNA: TGTGCCACCAGCAGAGAGGGGCGGAGAGAGACCCAGTACTTC. This sequence encodes CATSREGRRETQYF.

This chain uses TRBV6-1 with TRBJ2-5; the match to TRBD2 covers 9 bases. Germline values: CDR1 MNHNS, CDR2 SASEGT. The CDR3 contains 15 residues. The J segment lost 5 bases and the V segment lost 2 bases, leaving 6 bases of the junction unmatched. CDR3 bases: TGTGCCAGCAGTGAACTAGCGGGGCCTCGGGAGACCCAGTACTTC. Translated: CASSELAGPRETQYF.

V usage is TRBV28 and J usage is TRBJ2-4; 12 bases agree with TRBD2. This CDR3 comprises 17 residues. V trimming: 6 bases; J trimming: 5 bases; junction bases outside the gene matches: 11. Germline values: CDR1 MDHEN, CDR2 SYDVKM. The CDR3 protein is CASSGTSGRRGENIQYF. The CDR3 region has the DNA TGTGCCAGCAGCGGGACTAGCGGGCGGCGGGGGGAAAACATTCAGTACTTC.

The chain couples TRBV2 to TRBJ1-4; D call uncertain. The CDR3 length is 13 residues. In germline, CDR1 is SNHLY, CDR2 FYNNEI. V shed 8 bases and J shed 10 bases, with 17 bases lying between them. The CDR3 nucleotides are TGTGCCAGCTTTGTCCTCCCCGCGGGAAAACTGTTTTTT. As protein: CASFVLPAGKLFF.

The chain combines TRBV5-1 with TRBJ1-1; D not resolved. The CDR3 is 15 amino acids. V lost 0 bases and J lost 1, with 10 bases in between. Per germline, CDR1 SGHRS and CDR2 YFSETQ. The CDR3, as DNA: TGCGCCAGCAGCTTGGGCTCGAAAGCGAACACTGAAGCTTTCTTT. Translation: CASSLGSKANTEAFF.

The chain employs TRBV4-1 and TRBJ1-6; 7 bases are shared with TRBD1. The V gene's germline CDR1 is MGHRA and CDR2 YSYEKL. CDR3 length equals 15 residues. V gave up 2 bases and J gave up 9 bases; unmatched junction bases: 7. The CDR3 DNA reads TGCGCCAGCAGCCAATTCGAGACAGGGCCTTCACCCCTCCACTTT. It codes for CASSQFETGPSPLHF.

The chain uses TRBV6-4 and TRBJ2-1, with D maybe TRBD1 (5 bases). Trimming removed 5 bases from V and 3 bases from J, with 14 bases in between. There are 15 residues in the CDR3. Germline V gene data show CDR1 as MRHNA and CDR2 as SNTAGT. This chain's CDR3 is CASSRTLENYNEQFF. The CDR3 DNA is TGTGCCAGCAGTCGGACACTCGAGAACTACAATGAGCAGTTCTTC.

The V call is TRBV12-5, the J call TRBJ2-1; 7 bases match TRBD2. This CDR3 comprises 16 residues. V lost 3 bases to trimming and J lost 4 bases; unmatched junction nucleotides: 9. Germline values: CDR1 LGHNT, CDR2 FRNRAP. The CDR3 reads CASGFAAGTEYNEQFF. CDR3 sequence (DNA): TGTGCTAGTGGTTTTGCAGCGGGAACAGAGTACAATGAGCAGTTCTTC. Based on the CDR3 plus reference TRBV12-5 and TRBJ2-1, the full variable domain is DARVTQTPRHKVTEMGQEVTMRCQPILGHNTVFWYRQTMMQGLELLAYFRNRAPLDDSGMPKDRFSAEMPDATLATLKIQPSEPRDSAVYFCASGFAAGTEYNEQFFGPGTRLTVL.

The V and J genes are TRBV6-5 and TRBJ1-1, with unresolved D. The CDR3 length is 10 residues. V lost 8 bases and J lost 5, with 6 bases in between. The germline gives CDR1 MNHEY, CDR2 SVGAGI. CDR3 bases: TGTGCCAGCGGGAGGACTGAAGCTTTCTTT. Encoded protein: CASGRTEAFF.

This chain joins TRBV7-9 and TRBJ2-3; 9 positions match TRBD2. CDR1 and CDR2 (germline): SEHNR, FQNEAQ (reference sequence). CDR3 size: 14 residues. Losses at the gene ends were 3 bases for V and 5 bases for J; bases not matched to a gene: 3. CDR3 protein: CASSFRRGGDTQYF. DNA for the CDR3: TGTGCCAGCAGCTTTAGGCGGGGGGGAGATACGCAGTATTTT. Using reference TRBV7-9 and TRBJ2-3 for the parts outside the CDR3, the full variable domain is DTGVSQNPRHKITKRGQNVTFRCDPISEHNRLYWYRQTLGQGPEFLTYFQNEAQLEKSRLLSDRFSAERPKGSFSTLEIQRTEQGDSAMYLCASSFRRGGDTQYFGPGTRLTVL.

The chain is built from TRBV7-9 and TRBJ1-2; TRBD1 aligns across 7 bases. The CDR3 extends over 17 amino acids. V trimming: 4 bases; J trimming: 0 bases; junction bases outside the gene matches: 11. Germline lookup yields CDR1 SEHNR and CDR2 FQNEAQ (reference sequence). This chain's CDR3 is CASSSSGTALANYGYTF. CDR3 DNA sequence: TGTGCCAGCAGCTCCTCCGGGACAGCCCTCGCTAACTATGGCTACACCTTC. Using reference TRBV7-9 and TRBJ1-2 for the parts outside the CDR3, the full variable domain is DTGVSQNPRHKITKRGQNVTFRCDPISEHNRLYWYRQTLGQGPEFLTYFQNEAQLEKSRLLSDRFSAERPKGSFSTLEIQRTEQGDSAMYLCASSSSGTALANYGYTFGSGTRLTVV.

The chain recombines TRBV28 with TRBJ2-5; 7 bases fit TRBD1. The J call may be in error: the DNA end matches TRBJ2-7 better. CDR1 and CDR2 from the germline V gene are MDHEN and SYDVKM. The CDR3 sequence is 15 residues long. The CDR3 sequence: CASSITGTASYEQYF. For the CDR3, the DNA is TGTGCCAGCAGTATTACCGGGACAGCATCATACGAGCAGTACTTC.

This clone came up once. The chain has TRBV11-2 and TRBJ2-2; 8 positions match TRBD2. The trim removed 4 bases at V and 3 bases at J, leaving 7 bases unmatched. CDR1 is SGHAT, CDR2 FQNNGV, per germline. This CDR3 spans 16 amino acids. CDR3 amino acids: CASSSVGGRHTGELFF. The CDR3 DNA is TGTGCCAGCAGCTCGGTCGGCGGGAGGCACACCGGGGAGCTGTTTTTT.

This clone has just one count. This rearrangement joins TRBV2 to TRBJ2-7; 12 nucleotides line up with TRBD2. The CDR3 sequence is 14 residues long. CDR1 and CDR2 (germline): SNHLY, FYNNEI. V was clipped by 10 bases and J by 5 bases; unmatched bases: 9. The CDR3 loop is CATETSGSADEQYF. The CDR3 DNA follows: TGTGCCACCGAGACTAGCGGGAGTGCCGACGAGCAGTACTTC.

The chain recombines TRBV30 with TRBJ1-5, with 10 bases matching TRBD1. The CDR3 loop spans 17 amino acids. Per the germline V gene, CDR1 is GTSNPN and CDR2 is SVGIG (reference sequence). Unmatched junction bases numbered 10, after V lost 5 bases and J lost 0 bases. The CDR3 bases are TGTGCCTGGCAGGGACAGGGGTCCCCGTATAGCAATCAGCCCCAGCATTTT. It translates to CAWQGQGSPYSNQPQHF.

A single count supports this clone. The chain couples TRBV5-8 to TRBJ1-3; TRBD1 agrees at 9 bases. The CDR3 is 15 amino acids. V shed 3 bases, J shed 8 bases, and the junction held 9 bases outside the gene matches. Looked up from germline, CDR1 is SGHTS and CDR2 is YDEGEE. CDR3 DNA: TGTGCCAGCAGCTACTCCGGGACAGGGAAAGACACCATATATTTT. This sequence encodes CASSYSGTGKDTIYF.

The CDR3 loop is CASIPSAGLDGYTF. In nucleotides, the CDR3 is TGTGCCAGCATCCCAAGTGCGGGTCTCGATGGCTACACCTTC. The gene calls are TRBV6-7 and TRBJ1-2; D is unclear. TRBV6-7 is filed as an ORF, its function uncertain. The CDR3 has 14 amino acids. V lost 7 bases, J lost 6 bases, and 18 bases lay in between.

This chain links TRBV5-4 with TRBJ1-3, with D unclear. Germline V gene sequence: CDR1 SGHNT, CDR2 YYREEE (reference sequence). The V gene lost 0 bases and the J gene lost 1 base, with 11 bases spanning the gap. The CDR3 spans 16 residues. CDR3 DNA sequence: TGTGCCAGCAGCTTGGGACTAGAGCGGTCTGGAAACACCATATATTTT. Translation gives CASSLGLERSGNTIYF.